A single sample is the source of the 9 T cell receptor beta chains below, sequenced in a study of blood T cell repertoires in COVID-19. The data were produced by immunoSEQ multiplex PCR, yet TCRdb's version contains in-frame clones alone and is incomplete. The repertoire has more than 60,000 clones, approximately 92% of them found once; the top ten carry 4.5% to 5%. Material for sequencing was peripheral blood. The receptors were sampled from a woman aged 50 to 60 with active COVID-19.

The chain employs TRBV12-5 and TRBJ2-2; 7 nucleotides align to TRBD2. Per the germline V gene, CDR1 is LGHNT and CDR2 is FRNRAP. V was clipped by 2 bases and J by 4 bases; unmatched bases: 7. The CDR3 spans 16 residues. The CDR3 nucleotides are TGTGCTAGTGGTTTGTCAACCCCGGGGGGCACCGGGGAGCTGTTTTTT. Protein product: CASGLSTPGGTGELFF.

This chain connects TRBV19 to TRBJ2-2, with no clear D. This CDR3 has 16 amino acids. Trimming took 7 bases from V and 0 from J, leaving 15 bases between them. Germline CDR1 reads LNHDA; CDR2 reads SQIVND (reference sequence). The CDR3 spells CASIFTELANTGELFF. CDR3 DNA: TGTGCCAGTATTTTCACAGAACTTGCGAACACCGGGGAGCTGTTTTTT.

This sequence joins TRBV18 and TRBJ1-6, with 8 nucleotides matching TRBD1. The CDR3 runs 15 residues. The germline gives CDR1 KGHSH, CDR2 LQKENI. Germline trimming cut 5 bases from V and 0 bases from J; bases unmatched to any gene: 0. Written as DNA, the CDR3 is TGTGCCAGCTCAACAGGGGGCTCCTATAATTCACCCCTCCACTTT. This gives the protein CASSTGGSYNSPLHF.

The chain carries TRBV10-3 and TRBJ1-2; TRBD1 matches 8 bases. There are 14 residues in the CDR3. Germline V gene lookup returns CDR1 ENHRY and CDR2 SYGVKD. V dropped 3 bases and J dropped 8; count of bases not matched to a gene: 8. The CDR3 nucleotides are TGTGCCATCAGTGAAAACCAGGGGGCAGGAGGCTACACCTTC. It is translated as CAISENQGAGGYTF.

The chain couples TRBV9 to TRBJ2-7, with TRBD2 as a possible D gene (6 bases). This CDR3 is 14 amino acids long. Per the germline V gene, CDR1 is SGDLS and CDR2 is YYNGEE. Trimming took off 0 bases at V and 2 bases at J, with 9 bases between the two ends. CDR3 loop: CASSVGPSAYEQYF. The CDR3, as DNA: TGTGCCAGCAGCGTAGGTCCTAGCGCCTACGAGCAGTACTTC.

The CDR3, as DNA: TGTGCCAGCAGCATCCGGGGGAACACCGGGGAGCTGTTTTTT. Translated, it gives CASSIRGNTGELFF. This sequence joins TRBV2 and TRBJ2-2, with D possibly matching TRBD2 (5 bases). Germline V gives CDR1 SNHLY, CDR2 FYNNEI. The CDR3 runs 14 residues. Trimming stripped 6 bases from V and 1 base from J, with 9 bases between.

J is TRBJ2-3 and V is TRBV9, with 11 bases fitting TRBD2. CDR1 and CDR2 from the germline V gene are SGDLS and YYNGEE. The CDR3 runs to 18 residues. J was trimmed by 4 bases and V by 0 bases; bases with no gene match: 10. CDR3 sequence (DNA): TGTGCCAGCAGCGTAGCGGGACTAGCGGCCCAGGGCCCAGATACGCAGTATTTT. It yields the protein CASSVAGLAAQGPDTQYF.

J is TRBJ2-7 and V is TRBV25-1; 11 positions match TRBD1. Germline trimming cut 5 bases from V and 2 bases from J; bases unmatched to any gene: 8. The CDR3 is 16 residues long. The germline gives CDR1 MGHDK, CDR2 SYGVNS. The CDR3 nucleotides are TGTGCCAGCAGTAATACGGGGGGACAGGGGGCCTACGAGCAGTACTTC. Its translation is CASSNTGGQGAYEQYF.

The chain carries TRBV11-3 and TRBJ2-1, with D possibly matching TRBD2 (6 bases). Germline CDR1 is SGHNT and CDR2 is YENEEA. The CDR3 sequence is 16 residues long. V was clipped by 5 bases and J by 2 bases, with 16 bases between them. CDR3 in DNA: TGTGCCAGCAGCCCTGGCGACGGGAGAACCTACAATGAGCAGTTCTTC. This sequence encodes CASSPGDGRTYNEQFF.